The 21 T cell receptor beta chains presented below share a single source sample, sequenced in a study of Graves' ophthalmopathy and Graves' hyperthyroidism. Researchers took RNA transcripts and amplified TCR beta CDR3 regions from them. RT-PCR with HTBI primers came first, then second-round multiplex PCR. TCRdb re-analysed the multiplex PCR reads in MiXCR, keeping a single row per CDR3 protein. The sample lists around 1.1 million distinct CDR3 sequences; 35% to 40% were seen once. The sample comprised peripheral blood or thyroid tissue (not recorded which). Receptors originate from an adult man with Graves' hyperthyroidism.

This clonotype was seen just once. Written as DNA, the CDR3 is TGTGCCAGCAGCCGTGGACAGATCACAGATACGCAGTATTTT. This codes for CASSRGQITDTQYF. The chain links TRBV7-9 to TRBJ2-3, with D perhaps matching TRBD1 (6 bases). CDR3 length equals 14 residues. Germline CDR1 is SEHNR and CDR2 is FQNEAQ (reference sequence). Between the trimmed V and J ends, which lost 5 bases and 2 bases, there was a span of 11 bases.

This clonotype was recorded at least ten times. V gene TRBV15 combines with J gene TRBJ1-5; D gene ambiguous. Germline CDR1 and CDR2: LNHNV and YYDKDF (reference sequence). The CDR3 has 13 residues. V gave up 3 bases and J gave up 11 bases, with 14 bases separating them. This chain's CDR3 is CATSSTGGGSQHF. In DNA, the CDR3 is TGTGCCACCAGCAGTACGGGAGGTGGGTCCCAGCATTTT.

V usage is TRBV12-5 and J usage is TRBJ1-1; no clear D. V was shortened by 8 bases and J by 0 bases, with 13 bases between the two germline ends. The CDR3 extends over 14 amino acids. From germline, CDR1 is LGHNT and CDR2 FRNRAP. The CDR3 sequence: CASIARMLNTEAFF. The CDR3, as DNA: TGTGCTAGTATCGCCCGGATGTTGAACACTGAAGCTTTCTTT. Together with reference TRBV12-5 and TRBJ1-1, the CDR3 gives the full variable domain: DARVTQTPRHKVTEMGQEVTMRCQPILGHNTVFWYRQTMMQGLELLAYFRNRAPLDDSGMPKDRFSAEMPDATLATLKIQPSEPRDSAVYFCASIARMLNTEAFFGQGTRLTVV.

Many counts were recorded for this clonotype. The V call is TRBV7-9, the J call TRBJ1-6; no firm D call. CDR3 length equals 15 residues. V dropped 4 bases and J dropped 7 bases, with 14 bases sitting between them. Germline values: CDR1 SEHNR, CDR2 FQNEAQ (reference sequence). CDR3 sequence: CASSSSGHANSPLHF. The CDR3 DNA reads as TGTGCCAGCAGCTCATCCGGGCACGCCAATTCACCCCTCCACTTT.

The V gene is TRBV10-3, the J gene TRBJ2-6; maybe TRBD2 (5 bases). Germline V gene data show CDR1 as ENHRY and CDR2 as SYGVKD. Between the trimmed V and J ends, which lost 3 bases and 4 bases, there was a span of 7 bases. The CDR3 is made up of 14 amino acids. DNA of the CDR3: TGTGCCATCAGTGAAGGCGGGGGGGCCAACGTCCTGACTTTC. Its translation is CAISEGGGANVLTF.

The table lists this clonotype with many counts. V and J are TRBV7-9 and TRBJ1-2, with a possible D match to TRBD1 (5 bases). The CDR3 extends over 16 amino acids. V lost 5 bases and J 3 bases, leaving 19 bases between the germline ends. Germline V CDR1 and CDR2: SEHNR, FQNEAQ (reference sequence). The CDR3, as DNA: TGTGCCAGCAGCCCGGGACCTCCAAATTCTGACTATGGCTACACCTTC. Residues: CASSPGPPNSDYGYTF. Complete variable domain (other parts from reference TRBV7-9 and TRBJ1-2): DTGVSQNPRHKITKRGQNVTFRCDPISEHNRLYWYRQTLGQGPEFLTYFQNEAQLEKSRLLSDRFSAERPKGSFSTLEIQRTEQGDSAMYLCASSPGPPNSDYGYTFGSGTRLTVV.

A note on this clonotype: This sequence may be a read error, since a much larger clone differs from it by one base. The chain employs TRBV7-9 and TRBJ2-2; D remains unclear. This CDR3 comprises 12 residues. CDR1 and CDR2 (germline): SEHNR, FQNEAQ (reference sequence). DNA of the CDR3: TGTGCCAGCAACTTAGGCGGTACGGAGCTGTTTTTT. This gives the protein CASNLGGTELFF.

The chain combines TRBV7-2 with TRBJ2-7; possibly TRBD2 for D (6 bases). The CDR3 is 13 amino acids. V gave up 4 bases and J gave up 7 bases, with 14 bases separating them. Germline V CDR1 and CDR2: SGHTA, FQGNSA. In DNA, the CDR3 is TGTGCCAGCAGCTCAGCGCAGGGAGGAGAGCAGTACTTC. Translating gives CASSSAQGGEQYF.

This chain connects TRBV12-3 or TRBV12-4 to TRBJ2-7; D possibly matches TRBD1 or TRBD2 (5 bases each). The CDR3 contains 15 residues. Trimming left V 7 bases short and J 0 bases short, with 16 bases between. CDR3 coding DNA: TGTGCCAGCAAGCCGGGACGAATGCCCTCCTACGAGCAGTACTTC. It codes for CASKPGRMPSYEQYF.

Many counts were recorded for this clonotype. The V call is TRBV7-2, the J call TRBJ2-5; 7 nucleotides agree with TRBD1. This CDR3 region has 16 residues. Germline CDR1 reads SGHTA; CDR2 reads FQGNSA. V trimming: 1 base; J trimming: 2 bases; junction bases outside the gene matches: 7. The CDR3 is CASSLGGRGPQETQYF. CDR3 sequence (DNA): TGTGCCAGCAGCTTAGGCGGTAGGGGGCCTCAAGAGACCCAGTACTTC.

At least ten counts were recorded for this clonotype. The V gene is TRBV7-9, the J gene TRBJ1-1, with TRBD1 identical over 10 bases. The CDR3 extends over 14 amino acids. Germline lookup yields CDR1 SEHNR and CDR2 FQNEAQ (reference sequence). Unmatched junction bases numbered 4, after V lost 4 bases and J lost 5 bases. The CDR3 DNA reads as TGTGCCAGCAGCTCGCCGGGACAGGGGACTGAAGCTTTCTTT. Its protein is CASSSPGQGTEAFF.

As to this clonotype: A much larger clone lies a single base off, so this may be a read error. The chain uses TRBV20-1 and TRBJ2-7; weak D call: TRBD1 (5 bases). The CDR3 contains 11 residues. Per the germline V gene, CDR1 is DFQATT and CDR2 is SNEGSKA (reference sequence). For the CDR3, the DNA is TGCGGCGTATTGACAGTATACGAGCAGTACTTC. This sequence encodes CGVLTVYEQYF.

This clonotype has a count of ten or more. The V and J genes are TRBV4-3 and TRBJ2-2; D unresolved. This CDR3 spans 15 amino acids. Trimming took 0 bases from V and 1 from J, leaving 6 bases between them. Germline loops: CDR1 LGHNA, CDR2 YSLEER. The CDR3 reads CASSQDLQNTGELFF. The DNA for the CDR3 is TGCGCCAGCAGCCAAGATCTTCAGAACACCGGGGAGCTGTTTTTT.

Details on this clonotype: One junction end does not reproduce the germline sequence, and a read error may be involved. V usage is TRBV9 and J usage is TRBJ2-2, with 9 bases lining up with TRBD2. CDR1 is SGDLS and CDR2 is YYNGEE in the germline V gene. This CDR3 is built from 16 residues. The CDR3: CAGSVGPSGNTGELFF. CDR3 sequence (DNA): TGTGCCGGCAGCGTAGGTCCTAGCGGGAATACCGGGGAGCTGTTTTTT.

There are a few counts of this clonotype. V usage is TRBV9 and J usage is TRBJ1-1; D is uncertain. V was clipped by 5 bases and J by 0 bases, with 11 bases between them. The length of the CDR3 is 14 residues. CDR1 SGDLS and CDR2 YYNGEE come from the germline V gene. The CDR3 loop is CASSFNRMNTEAFF. As DNA, the CDR3 is TGTGCCAGCAGTTTTAACCGCATGAACACTGAAGCTTTCTTT.

A remark on this clonotype: Compared with germline, one end of the junction differs, possibly owing to a read error. The gene calls are TRBV10-2 and TRBJ2-7; weak D call: TRBD1 (7 bases). This CDR3 spans 12 amino acids. Germline loops: CDR1 WSHSY, CDR2 SAAADI. The DNA for the CDR3 is TGTGCCAGCAGGGGGACTTCGGGTGAGCAGTACTTC. Translated, it gives CASRGTSGEQYF.

The chain has TRBV7-3 and TRBJ2-5; D perhaps matches TRBD2 (5 bases). Per germline, CDR1 SGHTA and CDR2 FQGTGA. V lost 5 bases, J lost 0 bases, and 13 bases lay in between. The CDR3 spans 15 residues. CDR3 residues: CASSQAQDYQETQYF. CDR3 nucleotides: TGTGCCAGCAGCCAAGCCCAGGACTACCAAGAGACCCAGTACTTC.

This clonotype was detected a few times. The CDR3 spells CASSLDQGAAGANVLTF. CDR3 DNA: TGTGCCAGCAGCTTGGACCAGGGGGCAGCTGGGGCCAACGTCCTGACTTTC. The chain combines TRBV5-4 with TRBJ2-6; TRBD1 matches 8 bases. Germline CDR1 and CDR2: SGHNT and YYREEE (reference sequence). This CDR3 is built from 17 residues. With 0 bases clipped from V and 2 bases from J, the junction kept 4 bases outside the gene matches.

This clonotype has more than one count but fewer than ten. The rearrangement uses TRBV5-4 and TRBJ2-7; D is perhaps TRBD1 (5 bases). This CDR3 spans 14 amino acids. The germline V and J ends were trimmed by 4 bases and 6 bases, with 17 bases remaining between them. Germline V gives CDR1 SGHNT, CDR2 YYREEE (reference sequence). CDR3: CASSPPIFGAEQYF. DNA of the CDR3: TGTGCCAGCAGCCCTCCCATTTTTGGGGCCGAGCAGTACTTC.

As regards this clonotype: No conserved phenylalanine or tryptophan is present at the end of the CDR3, so a read error is the likely explanation. The chain recombines TRBV9 with TRBJ2-5; no clear D gene. The length of the CDR3 is 16 residues. From germline, CDR1 is SGDLS and CDR2 YYNGEE. The ends were cut back, 0 bases at V and 2 bases at J, with 14 bases in the middle. The CDR3 region has the DNA TGTGCCAGCAGCGTAGTGGGATTGGGTGGTCAAGAGACCCAGTACGTC. Residues: CASSVVGLGGQETQYV.

This clonotype was seen at least ten times. The chain uses TRBV5-5 and TRBJ2-6, with D hard to call. The CDR3 length is 15 residues. CDR1 is SGHKS, CDR2 YYEKEE, per germline (reference sequence). V lost 3 bases, J lost 4 bases, and 11 bases lay in between. The CDR3 here is CASSSPRAGANVLTF. CDR3 nucleotide sequence: TGTGCCAGCAGCTCGCCTAGGGCCGGGGCCAACGTCCTGACTTTC.